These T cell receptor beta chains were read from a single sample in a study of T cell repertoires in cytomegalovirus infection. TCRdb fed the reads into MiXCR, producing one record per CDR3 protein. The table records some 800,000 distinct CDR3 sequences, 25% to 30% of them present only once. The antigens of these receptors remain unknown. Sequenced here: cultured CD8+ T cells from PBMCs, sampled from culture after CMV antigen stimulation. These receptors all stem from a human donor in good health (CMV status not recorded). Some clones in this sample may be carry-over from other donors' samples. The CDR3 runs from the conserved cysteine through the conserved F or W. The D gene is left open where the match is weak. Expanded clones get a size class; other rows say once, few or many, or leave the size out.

CASSVWGTNQPQHF	TGTGCCAGCAGTGTATGGGGGACCAATCAGCCCCAGCATTTT	TRBJ1-5	-	TRBV6-6	-
CASSVKGDTEAFF	TGTGCCAGTAGTGTTAAAGGGGATACTGAAGCTTTCTTT	TRBJ1-1	-	TRBV19	-
CASSLLAGGPHTGELFF	TGTGCCAGCAGCTTGTTAGCGGGGGGGCCGCACACCGGGGAGCTGTTTTTT	TRBJ2-2	-	TRBV7-8	TRBD2
CASSVGGDTRVGYTF	TGTGCCAGCAGCGTAGGTGGTGACACGCGGGTTGGCTACACCTTC	TRBJ1-2	few	TRBV9	-
CASSVGLSGYTF	TGTGCCAGCAGCGTAGGGCTGAGCGGCTACACCTTC	TRBJ1-2	once	TRBV9	-
CASRPSEDTQYF	TGTGCCAGCAGACCCAGTGAAGATACGCAGTATTTT	TRBJ2-3	-	TRBV27	-
CASSSLGTNEKLFF	TGTGCCAGCAGCTCATTAGGAACTAATGAAAAACTGTTTTTT	TRBJ1-4	-	TRBV7-8	-
CASSVESDGELFF	TGTGCCAGCAGCGTAGAGAGCGACGGGGAGCTGTTTTTT	TRBJ2-2	-	TRBV9	-
CASSLGYESYGYTF	TGTGCCAGCAGCTTAGGGTACGAAAGCTATGGCTACACCTTC	TRBJ1-2	-	TRBV7-9	-
CASSYGRVGNEQFF	TGTGCCAGCAGTTACGGCAGGGTGGGCAATGAGCAGTTCTTC	TRBJ2-1	-	TRBV6-2/TRBV6-3	-
CASSNQSSYNEQFF	TGTGCCAGTAGTAACCAAAGCTCCTACAATGAGCAGTTCTTC	TRBJ2-1	-	TRBV19	-
CASSSPTSQYVYTF	TGTGCCAGCAGCTCCCCGACATCCCAGTATGTCTACACCTTC	TRBJ1-2	-	TRBV7-2	-
CASSYLAAAYNEQFF	TGTGCCAGCAGCTATCTAGCGGCGGCCTACAATGAGCAGTTCTTC	TRBJ2-1	many	TRBV7-2	TRBD2
CASSVASTGNYQNTEAFF	TGTGCCAGCAGCGTAGCTTCGACAGGGAATTACCAGAACACTGAAGCTTTCTTT	TRBJ1-1	-	TRBV9	TRBD1
CASGIMNTEAFF	TGTGCCAGCGGGATCATGAACACTGAAGCTTTCTTT	TRBJ1-1	few	TRBV12-3/TRBV12-4	-
CASSPQRGIGGYTF	TGTGCCAGCAGCCCGCAGAGGGGAATAGGGGGCTACACCTTC	TRBJ1-2	-	TRBV7-9	-
CATSPTGGNNEQFF	TGTGCCACCAGCCCGACAGGGGGTAACAATGAGCAGTTCTTC	TRBJ2-1	-	TRBV15	TRBD1
CAGTQRTGTKITDTQYF	TGTGCCGGAACACAGAGAACTGGAACGAAGATCACAGATACGCAGTATTTT	TRBJ2-3	few	TRBV7-9	-
CAISDDGDTQYF	TGTGCCATCAGTGATGATGGGGATACGCAGTATTTT	TRBJ2-3	few	TRBV10-3	-
CASRSGGPFYEQYF	TGTGCCAGCCGAAGCGGGGGGCCCTTCTACGAGCAGTACTTC	TRBJ2-7	-	TRBV12-3/TRBV12-4	TRBD2
CASSWARDTEAFF	TGTGCCAGCAGTTGGGCCAGGGACACTGAAGCTTTCTTT	TRBJ1-1	few	TRBV27	-
CASSLITYGTDTQYF	TGTGCCAGCAGCCTCATAACCTATGGCACAGATACGCAGTATTTT	TRBJ2-3	-	TRBV7-8	-
CASTSPMGYTF	TGTGCCAGCACCTCTCCCATGGGCTACACCTTC	TRBJ1-2	-	TRBV9	-
CASSRWGGKEETQYF	TGTGCCAGCAGCCGCTGGGGGGGGAAGGAAGAGACCCAGTACTTC	TRBJ2-5	-	TRBV27	TRBD2
CASSFDRAVRPQHF	TGTGCCAGCAGTTTCGACAGGGCTGTTCGGCCCCAGCATTTT	TRBJ1-5	-	TRBV6-2/TRBV6-3	TRBD1
CASSPNGGVTGELFF	TGCGCCAGCAGCCCCAACGGGGGGGTCACCGGGGAGCTGTTTTTT	TRBJ2-2	-	TRBV4-3	TRBD2
CASSPDRGPYEQYF	TGTGCCAGCAGCCCAGACAGGGGGCCCTACGAGCAGTACTTC	TRBJ2-7	many	TRBV12-3/TRBV12-4	TRBD1
CASSFARLTNTGELFF	TGTGCCAGCAGTTTCGCCAGACTAACGAACACCGGGGAGCTGTTTTTT	TRBJ2-2	-	TRBV28	-
CASSPRRGTLPYNEQFF	TGTGCCAGCAGCCCGAGGAGGGGAACCCTCCCTTACAATGAGCAGTTCTTC	TRBJ2-1	few	TRBV11-3	-
CASSLATQPQHF	TGTGCCAGCAGCTTAGCGACTCAGCCCCAGCATTTT	TRBJ1-5	many	TRBV7-8	-
CASSQEVGPGANVLTF	TGCGCCAGCAGCCAAGAGGTAGGGCCTGGGGCCAACGTCCTGACTTTC	TRBJ2-6	-	TRBV4-1	-
CASSPRILWGPASTDTQYF	TGTGCCAGCAGCCCTAGGATCCTTTGGGGACCTGCTAGCACAGATACGCAGTATTTT	TRBJ2-3	many	TRBV7-2	-
CAAGGALDTQYF	TGTGCGGCGGGGGGGGCATTGGATACGCAGTATTTT	TRBJ2-3	-	TRBV2	TRBD2
CASTWTARMNTEAFF	TGTGCCAGCACCTGGACAGCCAGGATGAACACTGAAGCTTTCTTT	TRBJ1-1	-	TRBV6-1	-
CASSLSVGTGWEDTEAFF	TGTGCCAGCAGTTTATCTGTCGGGACAGGGTGGGAGGACACTGAAGCTTTCTTT	TRBJ1-1	few	TRBV27	TRBD1
CASSARLGTDTQYF	TGTGCCAGCAGCGCCCGACTAGGGACAGATACGCAGTATTTT	TRBJ2-3	-	TRBV7-6	-
CASTPYRGGLSGELFF	TGTGCCAGCACCCCTTACAGGGGAGGGTTGAGCGGGGAGCTGTTTTTT	TRBJ2-2	few	TRBV6-6	-
CASSLWDRDSNSPLHF	TGTGCCAGCAGCTTATGGGACAGGGATAGTAATTCACCCCTCCACTTT	TRBJ1-6	-	TRBV7-6	TRBD1
CASSLETGSNTEAFF	TGTGCCAGCAGTTTAGAAACCGGGTCGAACACTGAAGCTTTCTTT	TRBJ1-1	-	TRBV6-2/TRBV6-3	-
CATRRSGQGGEKLFF	TGTGCCACTAGACGCTCCGGGCAGGGTGGCGAAAAACTGTTTTTT	TRBJ1-4	few	TRBV19	-
CASRSRTGNTEAFF	TGTGCCAGCAGATCTCGGACGGGGAACACTGAAGCTTTCTTT	TRBJ1-1	few	TRBV7-9	-
CASSLEARLYNEQFF	TGTGCCAGCAGCTTAGAGGCGCGGCTGTACAATGAGCAGTTCTTC	TRBJ2-1	-	TRBV7-9	-
CASSPLLDSGNHSPLHF	TGTGCCAGTAGTCCCCTTTTGGACAGCGGTAATCATTCACCCCTCCACTTT	TRBJ1-6	few	TRBV19	-
CASSLGASGGTYNEQFF	TGTGCCAGCAGCTTAGGAGCTAGCGGGGGAACCTACAATGAGCAGTTCTTC	TRBJ2-1	many	TRBV7-6	TRBD2
CASSLVQLSSNYGYTF	TGTGCCAGCAGCTTGGTCCAACTTTCGTCTAACTATGGCTACACCTTC	TRBJ1-2	-	TRBV5-6	-